This TCR beta chain was sequenced for a study of shared clonotypes between healthy human individuals. Findings and caveats of the study: Non-shared clonotypes were found to have lower generation probabilities than the clonotypes that were shared by all four of the sorted-subset donors.

Germline CDR1 and CDR2: MNHEY and SMNVEV (reference sequence). The CDR3 runs to 14 residues. Trimming took 2 bases from V and 5 from J, leaving 10 bases between them. Terminally differentiated effector memory CD45RA+ cells were excluded by CCR7 positive selection of CD45RO-negative cells. Sorted-subset replicate PCR reactions contained approximately 190 ng DNA, corresponding to tens of thousands of T cell genomes. The method was immunoSEQ multiplex PCR; TCRdb's version includes in-frame clones alone and lacks a portion of them. The sample holds just over 2,000,000 clones, about 95% seen once. Comments on this clone: Its specificity is not known.

Material: naive CD8+ T cells sorted from blood. The V and J genes are TRBV27 and TRBJ1-5; perhaps TRBD1 as D (6 bases). The receptor was isolated from a man younger than 30 in good health. The CDR3 coding sequence is TGTGCCAGCAGTTTAAACGGGGGGCATCAGCCCCAGCATTTT. This sequence encodes CASSLNGGHQPQHF.